What follows are 11 T cell receptor beta chains derived from one specimen sequenced in a study of blood T cell repertoires in COVID-19. Clones were read by immunoSEQ multiplex PCR, and TCRdb kept only the in-frame ones, dropping some. The data show 100,000 to 110,000 clones, with about 90% seen just once and 6.5% to 8% held by the top ten. Sequencing input: peripheral blood. These TCRs come from a young man in a cohort sampled during active COVID-19.

V is TRBV18 and J is TRBJ2-1; 8 bases are shared with TRBD1. There are 15 residues in the CDR3. Germline CDR1 is KGHSH and CDR2 is LQKENI. After removal of 1 base from V and 10 bases from J, the junction contained 9 bases not matched to a gene. The CDR3 nucleotides read TGTGCCAGCTCACCACGCGCAGGGGGCGCGGGGGAGCAGTTCTTC. Translated, it gives CASSPRAGGAGEQFF.

This clone was seen only a few times. This chain links TRBV7-2 with TRBJ2-5; D possibly corresponds to TRBD1 (5 bases). This CDR3 is 17 amino acids long. Germline V lookup: CDR1 SGHTA, CDR2 FQGNSA. The V end was cut by 5 bases, the J end by 1 base, with 20 bases between. CDR3 residues: CASSQLSLGQTQETQYF. The CDR3 nucleotides read TGTGCCAGCAGCCAGCTTTCGTTGGGGCAGACCCAAGAGACCCAGTACTTC.

V and J are TRBV6-4 and TRBJ2-7; 7 bases align to TRBD1. CDR1 and CDR2 from the germline V gene are MRHNA and SNTAGT. This CDR3 has 13 residues. The ends lost 4 bases at V and 6 bases at J; junction bases unmatched: 6. Here the CDR3 reads CASSATGVSEQYF. CDR3 DNA sequence: TGTGCCAGCAGTGCAACAGGGGTAAGCGAGCAGTACTTC.

CDR3 DNA sequence: TGTGCCAGCAGTTACTCGTACGGGGGAGAGACCCAGTACTTC. Protein sequence: CASSYSYGGETQYF. This chain connects TRBV6-5 to TRBJ2-5, with D tentatively TRBD2 (6 bases). V was pared by 0 bases and J by 4 bases, with 9 bases between. Germline CDR1 MNHEY, CDR2 SVGAGI. This CDR3 is 14 amino acids long.

V and J are TRBV5-1 and TRBJ1-3; 7 positions match TRBD1. This CDR3 has 15 amino acids. Looked up from germline, CDR1 is SGHRS and CDR2 is YFSETQ. V was pared by 4 bases and J by 0 bases, with 4 bases of the junction left unmatched. CDR3 loop: CASSATGNSGNTIYF. CDR3 nucleotide sequence: TGCGCCAGCAGCGCGACAGGGAACTCTGGAAACACCATATATTTT.

The chain is built from TRBV5-1 and TRBJ1-2; TRBD1 matches at 9 bases. CDR1 is SGHRS, CDR2 YFSETQ, per germline. The V segment lost 3 bases and the J segment 8 bases; nucleotides outside the gene matches: 5. This CDR3 comprises 13 residues. The CDR3 sequence: CASSSGQGRGYTF. The CDR3 coding sequence is TGCGCCAGCAGCTCGGGACAGGGTCGGGGCTACACCTTC.

The chain has TRBV6-5 and TRBJ2-5; 13 nucleotides agree with TRBD2. The trim removed 5 bases at V and 4 bases at J, leaving 4 bases unmatched. Germline V CDR1 and CDR2: MNHEY, SVGAGI. The CDR3 runs 15 residues. CDR3 nucleotide sequence: TGTGCCAGCAGTCGACTAGCGGGGGGCCTAGAGACCCAGTACTTC. Amino acid sequence: CASSRLAGGLETQYF.

The genes are TRBV2 and TRBJ1-3, with D possibly matching TRBD1 (6 bases). Germline CDR1 SNHLY, CDR2 FYNNEI. CDR3 length equals 17 residues. V gave up 6 bases and J gave up 1 base, with 19 bases separating them. The CDR3 is CASSEIPPGHSGNTIYF. CDR3 in DNA: TGTGCCAGCAGCGAGATTCCTCCGGGACATTCTGGAAACACCATATATTTT.

The J gene is TRBJ2-7, the V gene TRBV28; D possibly corresponds to TRBD2 (5 bases). V lost 9 bases, J lost 4 bases, and 19 bases lay in between. Germline loops: CDR1 MDHEN, CDR2 SYDVKM. This CDR3 spans 14 amino acids. CDR3 sequence (DNA): TGTGCCAGTCCGAGGACGGACTCGGCATACGAGCAGTACTTC. Translation gives CASPRTDSAYEQYF.

The V and J genes are TRBV11-2 and TRBJ2-7, with 11 bases aligning to TRBD2. V shed 1 base and J 0 bases; nucleotides not matched to a gene: 2. The CDR3 is 16 residues long. Germline V gene sequence: CDR1 SGHAT, CDR2 FQNNGV. The DNA for the CDR3 is TGTGCCAGCAGCTTAGTAGGGACTAGCGGCTCCTACGAGCAGTACTTC. This translates into CASSLVGTSGSYEQYF.

The CDR3 loop is CASSEGRTGNQPQHF. CDR3 bases: TGTGCCAGCAGTGAAGGGCGTACAGGCAATCAGCCCCAGCATTTT. The chain employs TRBV6-1 and TRBJ1-5; D not resolved. Germline CDR1 is MNHNS and CDR2 is SASEGT. The germline V and J ends were trimmed by 1 base and 2 bases, with 9 bases remaining between them. The CDR3 runs 15 residues.